These T cell receptor beta chains were read from a single sample in a study of human thymus T cells. Libraries were prepared by immunoSEQ multiplex PCR; TCRdb keeps only in-frame clonotypes and omits some of them. The table lists roughly 120,000 clones, around 94% of them singletons, with approximately 0.022% in the top ten. Sequenced input: thymus tissue. The receptors shown here come from a boy in the first two years of life with a congenital heart defect but otherwise immunologically healthy. The CDR3 runs from the conserved cysteine through the conserved F or W. Fields, in order: clone size, V gene, J gene, CDR3 length, D gene, CDR3 protein, CDR3 DNA. The D gene is left open where the match is weak. Clone size is shown for a subset of rows, as once, few, many or a class of expanded clone.

once,TRBV7-9,TRBJ1-1,17,TRBD1,CASSLDRVDTKRTEAFF,TGTGCCAGCAGCCTGGACAGGGTTGATACAAAGCGGACTGAAGCTTTCTTT
NA,TRBV2,TRBJ1-3,20,TRBD1,CASSSPWGGQAPSSGNTIYF,TGTGCCAGCAGTTCCCCTTGGGGGGGACAGGCCCCCTCCTCTGGAAACACCATATATTTT
NA,TRBV30,TRBJ2-5,13,TRBD2,CAWSVWFLAGAYF,TGTGCCTGGAGTGTTTGGTTTCTAGCGGGGGCATACTTC
NA,TRBV28,TRBJ2-5,13,NA,CASSLPSGETQYF,TGTGCCAGCAGTTTACCCTCCGGAGAGACCCAGTACTTC
NA,TRBV5-1,TRBJ1-5,15,TRBD1,CASSLAGQSNQPQHF,TGCGCCAGCAGCTTGGCGGGACAGAGCAATCAGCCCCAGCATTTT
NA,TRBV28,TRBJ1-6,17,NA,CASSLFTGSSYNSPLHF,TGTGCCAGCAGTTTGTTCACAGGGAGCTCCTATAATTCACCCCTCCACTTT
NA,TRBV11-3,TRBJ1-2,16,TRBD1,CASSLEGQEVTHGYTF,TGTGCCAGCAGCTTAGAAGGACAGGAAGTAACTCATGGCTACACCTTC
NA,TRBV28,TRBJ1-1,16,NA,CASMGHGTSMNTEAFF,TGTGCCAGCATGGGTCACGGGACATCCATGAACACTGAAGCTTTCTTT
once,TRBV14,TRBJ2-7,15,NA,CASSSPRAPRDEQYF,TGTGCCAGCAGCTCCCCCCGGGCCCCAAGGGACGAGCAGTACTTC
NA,TRBV5-1,TRBJ2-1,15,NA,CASSFPRSSYNEQFF,TGCGCCAGCAGCTTTCCGAGGAGCTCCTACAATGAGCAGTTCTTC
NA,TRBV28,TRBJ1-5,18,TRBD1,CASSATGTEINSNQPQHF,TGTGCCAGCAGCGCAACCGGGACAGAGATCAATAGCAATCAGCCCCAGCATTTT
once,TRBV12-1,TRBJ2-4,16,NA,CASSFNGGGWENIQYF,TGTGCCAGCAGCTTTAATGGGGGAGGATGGGAAAACATTCAGTACTTC
NA,TRBV10-2,TRBJ2-6,19,NA,CASSEVTRSSGPGANVLTF,TGCGCCAGCAGTGAGGTGACTAGATCGTCCGGTCCTGGGGCCAACGTCCTGACTTTC
once,TRBV15,TRBJ1-5,19,NA,CATSRHNRQSWRFRQPQHF,TGTGCCACCAGCAGACATAACAGGCAGAGTTGGCGTTTCCGTCAGCCCCAGCATTTT
NA,TRBV4-1,TRBJ1-4,18,NA,CASSQEGLLRGLGEKLFF,TGCGCCAGCAGCCAAGAAGGTCTTTTGCGGGGATTGGGGGAAAAACTGTTTTTT
NA,TRBV20-1,TRBJ1-5,10,NA,CSDRAQPQHF,TGCAGTGACAGGGCCCAGCCCCAGCATTTT
NA,TRBV14,TRBJ2-5,14,NA,CASSQRGPVETQYF,TGTGCCAGCAGCCAAAGGGGCCCGGTGGAGACCCAGTACTTC
NA,TRBV11-3,TRBJ2-1,20,TRBD2,CASSRKDGRVLAGGYNEQFF,TGTGCCAGCAGCCGAAAGGACGGAAGGGTCCTAGCGGGGGGGTACAATGAGCAGTTCTTC
once,TRBV27,TRBJ1-5,13,NA,CASSRGANQPQHF,TGTGCCAGCAGTCGGGGGGCTAATCAGCCCCAGCATTTT
NA,TRBV7-2,TRBJ2-4,16,TRBD2,CASSLGSGGAKNIQYF,TGTGCCAGCAGCTTAGGGAGCGGGGGAGCCAAAAACATTCAGTACTTC
NA,TRBV28,TRBJ2-4,17,TRBD2,CASSLSGGEVAKNIQYF,TGTGCCAGCAGTTTATCCGGGGGGGAAGTAGCCAAAAACATTCAGTACTTC
NA,TRBV15,TRBJ2-7,15,NA,CATSRETPPAHEQYF,TGTGCCACCAGCAGAGAGACCCCCCCCGCCCACGAGCAGTACTTC
NA,TRBV6-1,TRBJ2-5,14,NA,CASRMGLARETQYF,TGTGCCAGCAGGATGGGTCTAGCTCGCGAGACCCAGTACTTC
NA,TRBV5-1,TRBJ2-1,15,NA,CASSLAGTSFNEQFF,TGCGCCAGCAGCTTGGCCGGAACTAGCTTCAATGAGCAGTTCTTC
NA,TRBV10-3,TRBJ1-2,13,NA,CAISDGRLYGYTF,TGTGCCATCAGTGATGGACGGCTCTATGGCTACACCTTC
NA,TRBV11-3,TRBJ1-2,14,TRBD1,CASSAPGQEYGYTF,TGTGCCAGCAGCGCGCCCGGACAGGAGTATGGCTACACCTTC